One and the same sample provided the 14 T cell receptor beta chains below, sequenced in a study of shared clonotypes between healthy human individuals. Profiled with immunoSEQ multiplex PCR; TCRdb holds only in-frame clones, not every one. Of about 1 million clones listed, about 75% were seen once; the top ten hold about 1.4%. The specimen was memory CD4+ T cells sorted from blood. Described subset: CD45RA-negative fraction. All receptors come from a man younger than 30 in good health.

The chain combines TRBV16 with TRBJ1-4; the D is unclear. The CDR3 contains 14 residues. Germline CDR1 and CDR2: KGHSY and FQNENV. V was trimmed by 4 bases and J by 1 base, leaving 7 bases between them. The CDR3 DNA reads TGTGCCAGCAGCCCCCCTAGAACTAATGAAAAACTGTTTTTT. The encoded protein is CASSPPRTNEKLFF.

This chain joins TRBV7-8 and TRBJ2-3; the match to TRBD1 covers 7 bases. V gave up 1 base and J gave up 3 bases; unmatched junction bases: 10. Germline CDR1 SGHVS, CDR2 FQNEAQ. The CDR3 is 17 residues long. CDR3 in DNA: TGTGCCAGCAGCTTAGTTGTTAGGGGGCGTGGGACAGATACGCAGTATTTT. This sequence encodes CASSLVVRGRGTDTQYF.

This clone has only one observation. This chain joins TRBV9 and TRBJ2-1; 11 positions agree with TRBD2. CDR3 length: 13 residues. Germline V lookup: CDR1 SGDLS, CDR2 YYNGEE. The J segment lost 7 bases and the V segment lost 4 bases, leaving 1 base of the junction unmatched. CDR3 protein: CASSLAGGNEQFF. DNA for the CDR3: TGTGCCAGCAGCCTAGCGGGGGGAAATGAGCAGTTCTTC.

The CDR3, as DNA: TGTGCCATCACGTTGGGCCACACAGGGGCCGGAAACACCATATATTTT. It encodes CAITLGHTGAGNTIYF. The rearrangement uses TRBV10-3 and TRBJ1-3; 7 bases fit TRBD1. V lost 7 bases, J lost 4 bases, and 13 bases stayed unmatched. The V gene's germline CDR1 is ENHRY and CDR2 SYGVKD. The CDR3 is 16 residues long.

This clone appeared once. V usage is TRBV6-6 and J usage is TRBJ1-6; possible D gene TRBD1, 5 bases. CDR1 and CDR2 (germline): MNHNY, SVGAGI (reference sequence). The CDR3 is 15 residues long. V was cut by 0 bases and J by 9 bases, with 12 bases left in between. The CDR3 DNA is TGTGCCAGCAGTTACTCGACGGACAAAGGTTCACCCCTCCACTTT. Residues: CASSYSTDKGSPLHF.

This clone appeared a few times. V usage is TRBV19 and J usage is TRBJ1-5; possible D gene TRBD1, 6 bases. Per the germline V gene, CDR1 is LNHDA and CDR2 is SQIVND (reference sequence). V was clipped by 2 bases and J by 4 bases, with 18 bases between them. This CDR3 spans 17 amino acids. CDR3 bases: TGTGCCAGTAGTATAAGGGGGGACACCTCTAAGAATCAGCCCCAGCATTTT. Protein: CASSIRGDTSKNQPQHF.

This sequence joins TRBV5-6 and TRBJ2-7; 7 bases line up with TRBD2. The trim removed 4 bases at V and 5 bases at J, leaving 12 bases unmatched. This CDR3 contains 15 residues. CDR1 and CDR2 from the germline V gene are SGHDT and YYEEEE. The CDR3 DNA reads TGTGCCAGCAGCCCCCGGGGAGGGAGGGAGAACGAGCAGTACTTC. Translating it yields CASSPRGGRENEQYF. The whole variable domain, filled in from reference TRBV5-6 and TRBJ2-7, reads DAGVTQSPTHLIKTRGQQVTLRCSPKSGHDTVSWYQQALGQGPQFIFQYYEEEERQRGNFPDRFSGHQFPNYSSELNVNALLLGDSALYLCASSPRGGRENEQYFGPGTRLTVT.

The CDR3 nucleotides read TGTGCCAGTAGTTATGACAGGGGTTCACCCCTCCACTTT. This sequence encodes CASSYDRGSPLHF. The J gene is TRBJ1-6, the V gene TRBV19, with 8 bases fitting TRBD1. Germline values: CDR1 LNHDA, CDR2 SQIVND (reference sequence). The CDR3 is 13 residues long. Losses at the gene ends were 5 bases for V and 9 bases for J; bases not matched to a gene: 3.

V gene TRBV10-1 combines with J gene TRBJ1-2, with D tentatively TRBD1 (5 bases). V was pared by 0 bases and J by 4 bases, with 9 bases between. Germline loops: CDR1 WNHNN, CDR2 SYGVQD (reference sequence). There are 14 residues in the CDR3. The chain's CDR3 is CASSESGGGYGYTF. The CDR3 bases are TGCGCCAGCAGTGAGTCGGGGGGGGGCTATGGCTACACCTTC.

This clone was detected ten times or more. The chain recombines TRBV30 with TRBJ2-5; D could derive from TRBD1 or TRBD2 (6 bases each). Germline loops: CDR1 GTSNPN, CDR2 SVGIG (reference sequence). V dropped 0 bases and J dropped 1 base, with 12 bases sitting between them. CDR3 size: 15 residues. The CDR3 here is CAWSVGGQIQETQYF. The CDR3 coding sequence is TGTGCCTGGAGTGTAGGGGGGCAAATCCAAGAGACCCAGTACTTC.

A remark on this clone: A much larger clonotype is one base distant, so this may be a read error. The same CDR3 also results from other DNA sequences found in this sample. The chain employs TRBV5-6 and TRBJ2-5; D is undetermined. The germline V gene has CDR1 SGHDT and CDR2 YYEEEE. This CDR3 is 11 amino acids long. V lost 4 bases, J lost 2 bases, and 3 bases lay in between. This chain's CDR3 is CASSLQETQYF. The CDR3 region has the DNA TGTGCCAGCAGCCTACAAGAGACCCAGTACTTC.

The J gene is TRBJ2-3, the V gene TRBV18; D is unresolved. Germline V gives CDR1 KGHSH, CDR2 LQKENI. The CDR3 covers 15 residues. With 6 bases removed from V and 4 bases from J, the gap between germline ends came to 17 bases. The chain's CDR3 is CASSELTATADTQYF. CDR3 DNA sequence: TGTGCCAGCTCCGAACTAACAGCGACGGCAGATACGCAGTATTTT.

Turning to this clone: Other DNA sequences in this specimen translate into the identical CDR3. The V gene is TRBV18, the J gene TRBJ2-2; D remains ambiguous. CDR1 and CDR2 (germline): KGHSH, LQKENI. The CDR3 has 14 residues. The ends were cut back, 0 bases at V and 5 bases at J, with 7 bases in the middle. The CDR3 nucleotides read TGTGCCAGCTCACCACCTGGATTGACCGGGGAGCTGTTTTTT. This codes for CASSPPGLTGELFF. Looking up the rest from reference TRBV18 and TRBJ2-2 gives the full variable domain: NAGVMQNPRHLVRRRGQEARLRCSPMKGHSHVYWYRQLPEEGLKFMVYLQKENIIDESGMPKERFSAEFPKEGPSILRIQQVVRGDSAAYFCASSPPGLTGELFFGEGSRLTVL.

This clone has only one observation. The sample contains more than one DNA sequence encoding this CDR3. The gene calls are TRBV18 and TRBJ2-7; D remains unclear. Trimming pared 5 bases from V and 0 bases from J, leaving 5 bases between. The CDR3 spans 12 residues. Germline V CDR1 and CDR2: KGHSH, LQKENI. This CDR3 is CASSSGSYEQYF. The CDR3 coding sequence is TGTGCCAGCTCATCGGGCTCCTACGAGCAGTACTTC.